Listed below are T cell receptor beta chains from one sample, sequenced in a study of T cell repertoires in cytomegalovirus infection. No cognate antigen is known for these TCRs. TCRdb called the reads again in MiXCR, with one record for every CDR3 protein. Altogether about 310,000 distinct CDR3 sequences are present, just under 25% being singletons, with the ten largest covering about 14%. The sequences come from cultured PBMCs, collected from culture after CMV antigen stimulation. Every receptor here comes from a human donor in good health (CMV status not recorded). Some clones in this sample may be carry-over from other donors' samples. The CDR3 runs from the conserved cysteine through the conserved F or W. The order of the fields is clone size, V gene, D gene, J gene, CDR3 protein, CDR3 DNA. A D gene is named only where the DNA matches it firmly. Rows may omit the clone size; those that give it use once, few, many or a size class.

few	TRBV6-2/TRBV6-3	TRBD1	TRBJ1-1	CASSYFQGARTEAFF	TGTGCCAGCAGTTACTTTCAGGGGGCGCGAACTGAAGCTTTCTTT
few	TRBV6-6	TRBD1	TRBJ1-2	CASTLRQGGYGYTF	TGTGCCAGCACTTTAAGACAGGGTGGATATGGCTACACCTTC
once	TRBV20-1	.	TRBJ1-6	CSAFYSSYNSPLHF	TGCAGTGCTTTTTATAGCTCCTATAATTCACCCCTCCACTTT
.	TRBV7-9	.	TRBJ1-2	CASSPLGGIGYTF	TGTGCCAGCAGCCCGCTGGGGGGCATCGGCTACACCTTC
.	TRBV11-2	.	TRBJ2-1	CASSLVRHGIRSYNEQFF	TGTGCCAGCAGCTTAGTTCGTCATGGCATCCGCTCCTACAATGAGCAGTTCTTC
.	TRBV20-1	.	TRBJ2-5	CSARVGSVETQYF	TGCAGTGCTAGAGTCGGGAGTGTAGAGACCCAGTACTTC
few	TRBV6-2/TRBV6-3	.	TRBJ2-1	CASSRIKRASYNEQFF	TGTGCCAGCAGTCGTATCAAGCGGGCCAGCTACAATGAGCAGTTCTTC
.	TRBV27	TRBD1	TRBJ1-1	CASSSQQGRNTEAFF	TGTGCCAGCAGCTCCCAACAGGGGAGAAACACTGAAGCTTTCTTT
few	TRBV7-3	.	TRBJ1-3	CASSQFSERRNTIYF	TGTGCCAGCAGCCAGTTTTCGGAGCGTCGAAACACCATATATTTT
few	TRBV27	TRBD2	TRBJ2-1	CASSPRGLAVVSYNEQFF	TGTGCCAGCAGTCCTAGGGGACTAGCGGTCGTCTCCTACAATGAGCAGTTCTTC
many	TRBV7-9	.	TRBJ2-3	CASSFLGSSTDTQYF	TGTGCCAGCAGCTTCCTTGGGTCTAGCACAGATACGCAGTATTTT
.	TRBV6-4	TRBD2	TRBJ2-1	CASSDPTSGSNEQFF	TGTGCCAGCAGTGACCCTACTAGCGGGAGTAATGAGCAGTTCTTC
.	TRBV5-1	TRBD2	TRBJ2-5	CASSIGLAGGGETQYF	TGCGCCAGCAGCATTGGACTAGCGGGAGGGGGAGAGACCCAGTACTTC
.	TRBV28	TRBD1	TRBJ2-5	CASSSDRGGETQYF	TGTGCCAGCAGTTCAGACAGGGGTGGGGAGACCCAGTACTTC
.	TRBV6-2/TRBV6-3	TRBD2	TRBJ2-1	CASSRDYQDFYNEQFF	TGTGCCAGCTCTCGGGACTACCAGGACTTCTACAATGAGCAGTTCTTC
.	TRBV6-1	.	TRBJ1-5	CASRELSDQPQHF	TGTGCCAGCAGGGAGCTGTCTGATCAGCCCCAGCATTTT
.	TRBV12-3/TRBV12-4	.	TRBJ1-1	CASSWWEGTEAFF	TGTGCCAGCAGTTGGTGGGAGGGGACTGAAGCTTTCTTT
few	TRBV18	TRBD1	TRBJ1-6	CASSPYQGQGRSPLHF	TGTGCCAGCTCACCATACCAGGGACAGGGTCGATCACCCCTCCACTTT
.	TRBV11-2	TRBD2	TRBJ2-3	CASSPGTRMETDTQYF	TGTGCCAGCAGCCCTGGGACTAGGATGGAGACAGATACGCAGTATTTT
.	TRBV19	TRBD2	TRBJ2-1	CASSKRLAGGQHDNEQFF	TGTGCCAGTAGTAAAAGACTAGCGGGAGGCCAACATGACAATGAGCAGTTCTTC
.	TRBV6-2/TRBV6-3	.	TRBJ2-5	CASSDLFGTQYF	TGTGCCAGCAGTGATTTATTTGGGACCCAGTACTTC
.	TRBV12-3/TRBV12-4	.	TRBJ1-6	CASSLGQGNNSPLHF	TGTGCCAGCAGTTTAGGGCAGGGAAATAATTCACCCCTCCACTTT
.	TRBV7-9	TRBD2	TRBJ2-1	CASSLGLAAVRSYNEQFF	TGTGCCAGCAGCTTAGGACTAGCGGCAGTTAGGTCCTACAATGAGCAGTTCTTC
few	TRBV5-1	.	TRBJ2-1	CASSLEEPGLPYNEQFF	TGCGCCAGCAGCTTGGAGGAACCGGGACTGCCTTACAATGAGCAGTTCTTC
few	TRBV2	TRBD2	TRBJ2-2	CASTTGTSWNTGELFF	TGTGCCAGCACTACTGGGACTAGCTGGAACACCGGGGAGCTGTTTTTT
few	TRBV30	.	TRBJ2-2	CAWLRFPGELFF	TGTGCCTGGCTACGTTTTCCCGGGGAGCTGTTTTTT
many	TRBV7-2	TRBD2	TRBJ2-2	CASSPSGRGNTGELFF	TGTGCCAGCAGCCCCAGCGGGAGGGGAAACACCGGGGAGCTGTTTTTT
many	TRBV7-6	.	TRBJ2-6	CASSLGGAAGANVLTF	TGTGCCAGCAGCTTAGGGGGGGCGGCTGGGGCCAACGTCCTGACTTTC
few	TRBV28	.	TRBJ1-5	CASTFTGSNQPQHF	TGTGCCAGCACTTTTACGGGGTCAAATCAGCCCCAGCATTTT
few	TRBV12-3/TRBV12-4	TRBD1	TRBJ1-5	CASSAQTGANQPQHF	TGTGCCAGCAGTGCCCAGACAGGGGCCAATCAGCCCCAGCATTTT
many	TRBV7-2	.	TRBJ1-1	CASSLQANTEAFF	TGTGCCAGCAGCTTACAGGCGAACACTGAAGCTTTCTTT
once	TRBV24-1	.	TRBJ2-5	CATSEWGETQYF	TGTGCCACCAGCGAATGGGGGGAGACCCAGTACTTC
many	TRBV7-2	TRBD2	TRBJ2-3	CASSRGLDFPDTQYF	TGTGCCAGCAGCCGAGGACTAGATTTTCCAGATACGCAGTATTTT
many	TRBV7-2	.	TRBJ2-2	CASSLGSLTGELFF	TGTGCCAGCAGCTTAGGCAGCCTCACCGGGGAGCTGTTTTTT
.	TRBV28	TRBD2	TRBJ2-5	CASSLASSGSRETQYF	TGTGCCAGCAGTTTAGCGTCTAGCGGGAGTAGAGAGACCCAGTACTTC
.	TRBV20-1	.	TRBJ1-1	CSAIEAHTEAFF	TGCAGTGCCATCGAGGCTCACACTGAAGCTTTCTTT
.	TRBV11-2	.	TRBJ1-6	CASRNSGVNSPLHF	TGTGCCAGCAGAAACAGTGGGGTGAATTCACCCCTCCACTTT
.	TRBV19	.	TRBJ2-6	CASTHVGHATSGANVLTF	TGTGCCAGTACCCATGTGGGACATGCAACATCTGGGGCCAACGTCCTGACTTTC
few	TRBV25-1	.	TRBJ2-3	CASSRSHYTQYF	TGTGCCAGCAGCCGGAGCCACTATACGCAGTATTTT
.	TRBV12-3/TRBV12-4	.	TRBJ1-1	CASSPGRSRTEAFF	TGTGCCAGCAGTCCAGGGCGATCGCGGACTGAAGCTTTCTTT
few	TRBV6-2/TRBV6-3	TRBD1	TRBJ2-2	CASSPLYRQGNTGELFF	TGTGCCAGCAGTCCCCTATACCGACAGGGGAACACCGGGGAGCTGTTTTTT
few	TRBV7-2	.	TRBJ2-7	CASSLDPHYEQYF	TGTGCCAGCAGCTTAGATCCGCACTACGAGCAGTACTTC
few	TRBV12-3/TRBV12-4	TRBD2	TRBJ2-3	CASSLAHLAGEDTQYF	TGTGCCAGCAGCCTCGCCCACCTAGCGGGAGAAGATACGCAGTATTTT
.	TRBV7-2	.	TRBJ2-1	CASSQQQLGDEQFF	TGTGCCAGCAGCCAACAACAACTTGGTGATGAGCAGTTCTTC
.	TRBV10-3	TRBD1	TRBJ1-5	CAISERTGGQPQHF	TGTGCCATCAGTGAGCGGACAGGGGGTCAGCCCCAGCATTTT
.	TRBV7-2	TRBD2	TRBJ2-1	CASSQTLTSGDNEQFF	TGTGCCAGCAGCCAGACACTGACTAGCGGAGACAATGAGCAGTTCTTC
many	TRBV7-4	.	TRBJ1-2	CASSLDHGLSKANYGYTF	TGTGCCAGCAGCTTAGATCATGGCCTGAGTAAAGCTAACTATGGCTACACCTTC